These 10 T cell receptor beta chains share one sample of origin, sequenced in a study of blood T cell repertoires in COVID-19. The method was immunoSEQ multiplex PCR; TCRdb's version includes in-frame clones alone and lacks a portion of them. The table shows about 72,000 clones, with more than 75% occurring only once. Sequencing was carried out using peripheral blood. These receptors came from a woman between 55 and 75 years old with acute or convalescent COVID-19.

This chain uses TRBV7-9 with TRBJ1-5, with 8 nucleotides matching TRBD1. CDR1 is SEHNR, CDR2 FQNEAQ, per germline (reference sequence). The CDR3 contains 16 residues. The J segment lost 1 base and the V segment lost 6 bases, leaving 8 bases of the junction unmatched. In DNA, the CDR3 is TGTGCCAGCAGTCCCGGGACAGGTATGAGCAATCAGCCCCAGCATTTT. The encoded protein is CASSPGTGMSNQPQHF.

CDR3 sequence: CASSGTSGGTDTQYF. The CDR3 nucleotides read TGTGCCAGCAGCGGGACTAGCGGGGGAACAGATACGCAGTATTTT. This sequence joins TRBV9 and TRBJ2-3; 13 positions match TRBD2. Germline trimming cut 3 bases from V and 3 bases from J; bases unmatched to any gene: 1. The CDR3 covers 15 residues. CDR1 and CDR2 (germline): SGDLS, YYNGEE.

The J gene is TRBJ2-3, the V gene TRBV7-2, with 14 nucleotides matching TRBD2. The CDR3 extends over 16 amino acids. V shed 5 bases, J shed 1 base, and the junction held 2 bases outside the gene matches. Germline V gene data show CDR1 as SGHTA and CDR2 as FQGNSA. The CDR3 protein is CASSEGLAGGTDTQYF. DNA for the CDR3: TGTGCCAGCAGCGAGGGACTAGCGGGGGGCACAGATACGCAGTATTTT.

V and J are TRBV19 and TRBJ2-3; TRBD2 matches 9 bases. V shed 5 bases, J shed 4 bases, and the junction held 7 bases outside the gene matches. CDR1 is LNHDA and CDR2 is SQIVND in the germline V gene (reference sequence). The length of the CDR3 is 15 residues. Here the CDR3 DNA reads TGTGCCAGTAGTTCTGCGGGGGGGCGTGCAGATACGCAGTATTTT. Translating it yields CASSSAGGRADTQYF.

The chain carries TRBV7-8 and TRBJ2-3; 8 bases align to TRBD2. J was trimmed by 5 bases and V by 2 bases; bases with no gene match: 6. The length of the CDR3 is 15 residues. The V gene's germline CDR1 is SGHVS and CDR2 FQNEAQ. The CDR3, as DNA: TGTGCCAGCAGCTTATCCGGGGGGGCAAGAGATACGCAGTATTTT. This encodes CASSLSGGARDTQYF. Drawing the rest from reference TRBV7-8 and TRBJ2-3, the complete variable domain is GAGVSQSPRYKVAKRGQDVALRCDPISGHVSLFWYQQALGQGPEFLTYFQNEAQLDKSGLPSDRFFAERPEGSVSTLKIQRTQQEDSAVYLCASSLSGGARDTQYFGPGTRLTVL.

This clone was picked up a small number of times. The rearrangement uses TRBV6-5 and TRBJ1-6; D not certain. Trimming left V 11 bases short and J 6 bases short, with 11 bases between. CDR3 length: 12 amino acids. Germline V CDR1 and CDR2: MNHEY, SVGAGI. The CDR3 loop is CAVGEGNSPLHF. The CDR3 DNA follows: TGTGCCGTCGGGGAGGGTAATTCACCCCTCCACTTT.

The chain links TRBV28 to TRBJ2-5; the match to TRBD1 covers 8 bases. CDR1 and CDR2 from the germline V gene are MDHEN and SYDVKM. J was trimmed by 0 bases and V by 8 bases; bases with no gene match: 11. CDR3 length: 16 amino acids. The DNA of the CDR3 is TGTGCCAGCTCCCCGAGGAGGACAGGGTACCAAGAGACCCAGTACTTC. Protein sequence: CASSPRRTGYQETQYF.

This clone was seen once. The genes are TRBV6-6 and TRBJ1-6, with no clear D. CDR3 length: 15 amino acids. Trimming pared 5 bases from V and 8 bases from J, leaving 16 bases between. Germline CDR1 reads MNHNY; CDR2 reads SVGAGI (reference sequence). CDR3 sequence reads: CASSPRRMGDSPLHF. The CDR3, as DNA: TGTGCCAGCAGTCCCCGGAGGATGGGTGATTCACCCCTCCACTTT.

The chain carries TRBV28 and TRBJ2-7; a weak D match, TRBD2 (5 bases). V was clipped by 4 bases and J by 2 bases, with 12 bases between them. The germline CDR1 and CDR2 sequences are MDHEN and SYDVKM. This CDR3 has 14 amino acids. The CDR3 coding sequence is TGTGCCAGCAGTTCCCCGGGGTATACCTACGAGCAGTACTTC. This sequence encodes CASSSPGYTYEQYF.

The V gene is TRBV5-1, the J gene TRBJ2-5, with TRBD1 matching over 8 bases. The germline gives CDR1 SGHRS, CDR2 YFSETQ. The trim removed 4 bases at V and 7 bases at J, leaving 6 bases unmatched. This CDR3 has 13 amino acids. The CDR3 DNA reads TGCGCCAGCAGCACACAGGGGGAAGGGACCCAGTACTTC. Its protein product is CASSTQGEGTQYF.